This TCR beta chain was identified during a study of blood T cell repertoires in COVID-19. Study details: The origin of the acute and convalescent COVID-19 samples was the United States, Italy and Spain. PBMCs, B-cell-depleted T cells, or T cells were the source of the cDNA or gDNA that made up the material.

In the study's own analysis: The assay estimated nucleated cells by amplifying reference gene primers. Assay used: immunoSEQ multiplex PCR; TCRdb lists only in-frame clones, some missing. The V and J calls and clone size were taken over from that table, and D and trimming were inferred from the DNA. Among approximately 150,000 clones, about nine tenths were seen once, and the ten largest hold over 0.8%. Germline V gene lookup returns CDR1 GTSNPN and CDR2 SVGIG (reference sequence). Trimming took off 3 bases at V and 11 bases at J, with 16 bases between the two ends. This CDR3 region has 12 residues. This chain joins TRBV30 and TRBJ1-1; no reliable D call. This TCR was sampled from a woman aged 45-60 years with acute or convalescent COVID-19. Sequenced material: peripheral blood. The CDR3 is CAWSTTHGGAFF. CDR3 in DNA: TGTGCCTGGAGCACCACACACGGAGGCGCTTTCTTT.